The 21 T cell receptor beta chains given below trace back to one sample, sequenced in a study of OX40 agonist ivuxolimab in advanced cancers. The assay was immunoSEQ multiplex PCR, and TCRdb's table has in-frame clones only and misses some. The sample lists approximately 50,000 clones; roughly nine tenths were seen once. The specimen was CD4+ or CD8+ T cells sorted from blood, collected in a trial of the OX40 agonist ivuxolimab. The receptor source for this set is an adult with an advanced solid tumor such as melanoma, head and neck, liver or kidney cancer.

This chain uses TRBV13 with TRBJ2-1, with a tentative D call TRBD1 (5 bases). V lost 0 bases, J lost 7 bases, and 10 bases lay in between. The CDR3 is made up of 14 amino acids. Germline V CDR1 and CDR2: PRHDT, FYEKMQ (reference sequence). The CDR3 loop is CASSLGSQGNEQFF. The DNA for the CDR3 is TGTGCCAGCAGCTTAGGGAGTCAGGGAAATGAGCAGTTCTTC.

The J gene is TRBJ2-3, the V gene TRBV30, with D unresolved. V was trimmed by 0 bases and J by 1 base, leaving 26 bases between them. Germline V gene lookup returns CDR1 GTSNPN and CDR2 SVGIG (reference sequence). CDR3 size: 20 residues. The DNA for the CDR3 is TGTGCCTGGAGTGTACTGGGTCGGAGCACAGACCTCCTCGGCACAGATACGCAGTATTTT. Residues: CAWSVLGRSTDLLGTDTQYF.

The chain combines TRBV6-5 with TRBJ2-5; D unclear. V was shortened by 4 bases and J by 9 bases, with 12 bases between the two germline ends. CDR1 MNHEY and CDR2 SVGAGI come from the germline V gene. The CDR3 length is 12 residues. CDR3 sequence reads: CASSLGPIAQYF. The CDR3, as DNA: TGTGCCAGCAGTTTGGGCCCCATCGCCCAGTACTTC.

This chain connects TRBV5-3 to TRBJ1-5; 8 nucleotides match TRBD1. TRBV5-3 is recorded as an ORF, its role being uncertain. The CDR3 is 17 residues long. J lost 7 bases, V lost 7 bases, and 19 bases had no gene match. CDR3 DNA sequence: TGTGCCAGAGCCCCGGGGGGGAGGACAGGGACCCGGCAGCCCCAGCATTTT. The encoded protein is CARAPGGRTGTRQPQHF.

The chain couples TRBV20-1 to TRBJ1-4; D ambiguous. V lost 5 bases and J lost 8, with 9 bases in between. From germline, CDR1 is DFQATT and CDR2 SNEGSKA (reference sequence). The CDR3 has 11 amino acids. The CDR3 spells CSAEREEKLFF. CDR3 nucleotide sequence: TGCAGTGCTGAGAGGGAGGAAAAACTGTTTTTT.

The V gene is TRBV2, the J gene TRBJ2-2, with D hard to call. Trimming shortened V by 6 bases and J by 14 bases, and 16 bases separated the two germline ends. CDR3 length equals 12 residues. Germline values: CDR1 SNHLY, CDR2 FYNNEI. CDR3: CASRATLTILFF. CDR3 nucleotides: TGTGCCAGCAGGGCCACGCTAACCATCCTGTTTTTT.

This clone was detected only once. V usage is TRBV7-2 and J usage is TRBJ2-5, with TRBD2 matching over 7 bases. This CDR3 spans 14 amino acids. Trimming took 4 bases from V and 5 from J; bases not matched to a gene: 7. Germline V gene sequence: CDR1 SGHTA, CDR2 FQGNSA. CDR3 nucleotide sequence: TGTGCCAGCAGCTCCAACTGGGGGGGGGAGACCCAGTACTTC. The encoded protein is CASSSNWGGETQYF.

This chain links TRBV29-1 with TRBJ2-1; D is perhaps TRBD1 (5 bases). V dropped 0 bases and J dropped 15 bases, with 21 bases sitting between them. In germline, CDR1 is SQVTM, CDR2 ANQGSEA. The CDR3 contains 14 residues. In nucleotides, the CDR3 is TGCAGCGTTGAAGAAGCTAAGGTGGAGACAGCTAGGTTCTTC. Its protein product is CSVEEAKVETARFF.

V usage is TRBV6-5 and J usage is TRBJ2-1, with D possibly TRBD2 on 6 matching bases. Germline V CDR1 and CDR2: MNHEY, SVGAGI. This CDR3 has 13 residues. Trimming cost V 9 bases and J 4 bases, with 13 bases left between them. CDR3 DNA sequence: TGTGCCAGTTGGGCGGGGAGATACAATGAGCAGTTCTTC. Residues: CASWAGRYNEQFF.

The V call is TRBV27, the J call TRBJ1-2; 9 bases are shared with TRBD1. Looked up from germline, CDR1 is MNHEY and CDR2 is SMNVEV (reference sequence). The CDR3 extends over 15 amino acids. V gave up 5 bases and J gave up 1 base; unmatched junction bases: 5. CDR3 residues: CASSPYRGLNYGYTF. DNA for the CDR3: TGTGCCAGCAGTCCATACAGGGGGCTTAACTATGGCTACACCTTC.

The chain carries TRBV7-6 and TRBJ1-1, with D tentatively TRBD1 (5 bases). CDR1 SGHVS and CDR2 FNYEAQ come from the germline V gene. Trimming removed 3 bases from V and 1 base from J, with 6 bases in between. The CDR3 covers 13 residues. In nucleotides, the CDR3 is TGTGCCAGCAGCTTCACAGGGAACACTGAAGCTTTCTTT. Translating gives CASSFTGNTEAFF.

The chain combines TRBV29-1 with TRBJ1-2, with TRBD1 matching 9 bases. Germline-derived CDR1 and CDR2 are SQVTM and ANQGSEA. The CDR3 extends over 13 amino acids. V lost 4 bases and J lost 6; bases outside the gene matches: 6. This chain's CDR3 is CSVVQGAAHGYTF. The CDR3 DNA follows: TGCAGCGTTGTACAGGGGGCGGCGCATGGCTACACCTTC.

V gene TRBV4-3 combines with J gene TRBJ2-3, with D unclear. This CDR3 has 13 amino acids. V was shortened by 3 bases and J by 6 bases, with 10 bases between the two germline ends. From germline, CDR1 is LGHNA and CDR2 YSLEER. Written as DNA, the CDR3 is TGCGCCAGCAGCCATTACTTCCGCGATACGCAGTATTTT. This sequence encodes CASSHYFRDTQYF.

V and J are TRBV7-2 and TRBJ2-7; 7 bases map to TRBD1. Germline CDR1 is SGHTA and CDR2 is FQGNSA. V dropped 4 bases and J dropped 4; count of bases not matched to a gene: 7. The CDR3 totals 14 residues. CDR3 sequence: CASSSQTGNYEQYF. CDR3 nucleotides: TGTGCCAGCAGCTCCCAGACAGGGAATTACGAGCAGTACTTC.

This clone was recorded once. The chain employs TRBV10-3 and TRBJ1-5; possible D gene TRBD1, 6 bases. The CDR3 has 14 amino acids. Germline CDR1 and CDR2: ENHRY and SYGVKD. Trimming pared 2 bases from V and 2 bases from J, leaving 7 bases between. CDR3 amino acids: CAISEEGGNQPQHF. The DNA of the CDR3 is TGTGCCATCAGTGAGGAGGGGGGCAATCAGCCCCAGCATTTT.

This chain joins TRBV6-4 and TRBJ2-2; tentatively, D is TRBD1 or TRBD2 (5 bases each). The V and J ends lost 2 bases and 4 bases respectively, with 11 bases between them. The CDR3 runs 15 residues. CDR1 is MRHNA, CDR2 SNTAGT, per germline. CDR3 in amino acids: CASSDRGRGTGELFF. The DNA of the CDR3 is TGTGCCAGCAGTGACAGGGGACGGGGCACCGGGGAGCTGTTTTTT.

V and J are TRBV18 and TRBJ2-5; the match to TRBD2 covers 13 bases. The CDR3 sequence is 19 residues long. From germline, CDR1 is KGHSH and CDR2 LQKENI. V gave up 1 base and J gave up 2 bases; unmatched junction bases: 10. The CDR3 nucleotides are TGTGCCAGCTCACCACGGAGGACTAGCGGGAGTCTGGTGCAAGAGACCCAGTACTTC. As protein: CASSPRRTSGSLVQETQYF. Looking up the rest from reference TRBV18 and TRBJ2-5 gives the full variable domain: NAGVMQNPRHLVRRRGQEARLRCSPMKGHSHVYWYRQLPEEGLKFMVYLQKENIIDESGMPKERFSAEFPKEGPSILRIQQVVRGDSAAYFCASSPRRTSGSLVQETQYFGPGTRLLVL.

The CDR3 here is CASSQGAGGREQYF. The DNA for the CDR3 is TGCGCCAGCAGCCAAGGAGCGGGGGGTAGGGAGCAGTACTTC. The rearrangement links TRBV4-3 to TRBJ2-7; 9 nucleotides match TRBD2. Trimming at V came to 1 base and at J to 7 bases, leaving 5 bases not matched to a gene. This CDR3 is built from 14 residues. Germline assignment: CDR1 LGHNA and CDR2 YSLEER.

The V and J genes are TRBV5-1 and TRBJ2-1; 8 bases line up with TRBD1. The CDR3 is 15 residues long. V shed 5 bases and J 3 bases; nucleotides not matched to a gene: 7. The germline CDR1 and CDR2 sequences are SGHRS and YFSETQ. The CDR3 spells CASRTGGSNYNEQFF. The CDR3 DNA follows: TGCGCCAGCAGAACAGGGGGTTCCAACTACAATGAGCAGTTCTTC. The full variable domain, with the rest looked up from reference TRBV5-1 and TRBJ2-1, is KAGVTQTPRYLIKTRGQQVTLSCSPISGHRSVSWYQQTPGQGLQFLFEYFSETQRNKGNFPGRFSGRQFSNSRSEMNVSTLELGDSALYLCASRTGGSNYNEQFFGPGTRLTVL.

This chain links TRBV4-3 with TRBJ1-4; 9 nucleotides align to TRBD1. Trimming took 4 bases from V and 8 from J; bases not matched to a gene: 2. CDR3 size: 13 residues. Germline V gives CDR1 LGHNA, CDR2 YSLEER. The CDR3 bases are TGCGCCAGCAGCCCGGACAGGGGAGAAAAACTGTTTTTT. It codes for CASSPDRGEKLFF.

The V and J genes are TRBV5-8 and TRBJ1-3, with D perhaps TRBD1 (6 bases). The ends were cut back, 0 bases at V and 2 bases at J, with 12 bases in the middle. CDR3 length equals 16 residues. The germline CDR1 and CDR2 sequences are SGHTS and YDEGEE. The CDR3 bases are TGTGCCAGCAGCTTGGGTGTGGGGGCTACTGGAAACACCATATATTTT. Amino acid sequence: CASSLGVGATGNTIYF.